Listed here is a single T cell receptor beta chain. V gave up 2 bases and J gave up 4 bases, with 7 bases separating them. CDR3 length: 13 amino acids. Germline V lookup: CDR1 MNHNS, CDR2 SASEGT. This entry belongs to a study of blood T cell repertoires in COVID-19. Study-wide context: Acute-phase and convalescent COVID-19 samples originated in the United States, Italy and Spain. T cells, B-cell-depleted T cells, or PBMCs supplied cDNA or gDNA.

Under the authors' procedure: For nucleated cells, counts were estimated from reference gene primer amplification. Profiling relied on immunoSEQ multiplex PCR, and the TCRdb table lists in-frame clones only, not all of them. V, J and clone size derive from that table, while D and trimming were established from the DNA sequence. The data hold some 380,000 clones, with 90% observed a single time. This sequence originates from a man aged 18-30 years with active or convalescent COVID-19. This chain joins TRBV6-1 and TRBJ2-3; D is uncertain. Sequenced: peripheral blood. CDR3 nucleotides: TGTGCCAGCAGTGAACTAGTCGCAGATACGCAGTATTTT. Protein: CASSELVADTQYF.